This T cell receptor beta chain was captured by sequencing in a study of T cells in tumors after PD-1 blockade. Overall study: Some patients also took daily vismodegib 150 mg during anti-PD-1 treatment. Mean per blood sample: some 120,000 templates (about 24,679-260,000), about 37,000 unique clonotypes.

Tumor or blood genomic DNA was sequenced, with inputs of roughly 550 ng to 6,500 ng. From germline, CDR1 is LGHDT and CDR2 YNNKEL (reference sequence). V shed 1 base and J shed 1 base, with 14 bases lying between them. The CDR3 covers 17 residues. General study findings and limits: Some novel exhausted tumor clones appeared in pre-treatment blood, suggesting peripheral recruitment.

Repertoires were generated with immunoSEQ multiplex PCR, while TCRdb's copy carries only in-frame clones and drops some. This repertoire shows about 25,000 clones, about 82% found once; its top ten account for approximately 12%. On this clone itself: The target antigen is unknown.

The chain is built from TRBV3-1 (or the pseudogene TRBV3-2) and TRBJ1-5, with D maybe TRBD1 (5 bases). Material: PBMCs, obtained after anti-PD-1 treatment. This clonotype was obtained from a human donor with basal cell carcinoma. The CDR3 bases are TGTGCCAGCAGCCAAGGAGCGGGCCAGGGAAGCAATCAGCCCCAGCATTTT. It yields the protein CASSQGAGQGSNQPQHF.